A single sample gave rise to the 14 T cell receptor beta chains below, sequenced in a study of T cells in Graves' hyperthyroidism and ophthalmopathy. Amplification of TCR beta CDR3 regions was performed using RNA transcripts as template. Initially, a first-round RT-PCR of the TCR CDR3 employed the HTBI primer set. Each CDR3 protein is one row after TCRdb ran MiXCR on the multiplex PCR reads. The repertoire holds some 720,000 distinct CDR3 sequences, with roughly 15% as singletons. The source material was blood. The receptors stem from a man younger than 35 with Graves' hyperthyroidism.

The CDR3 DNA reads TGCGCCAGCAGCCACCCCAGGAGCAGGGGGTACCAGCCCCAGCATTTT. This gives the protein CASSHPRSRGYQPQHF. The chain is built from TRBV4-1 and TRBJ1-5, with 7 bases identical to TRBD1. Per the germline V gene, CDR1 is MGHRA and CDR2 is YSYEKL. The CDR3 has 16 amino acids. The V gene end was trimmed by 3 bases and the J gene end by 7 bases; junction bases not matched to a gene: 12.

V is TRBV14 and J is TRBJ1-1; the D is unclear. V was trimmed by 2 bases and J by 0 bases, leaving 7 bases between them. This CDR3 comprises 14 residues. From germline, CDR1 is SGHDN and CDR2 FVKESK. The CDR3 loop is CASSQPTLNTEAFF. Here the CDR3 DNA reads TGTGCCAGCAGCCAACCAACATTGAACACTGAAGCTTTCTTT.

This clonotype was seen repeatedly, ten times or more. This chain links TRBV7-9 with TRBJ2-3; a weak D match, TRBD1 (7 bases). The V gene's germline CDR1 is SEHNR and CDR2 FQNEAQ (reference sequence). Trimming stripped 5 bases from V and 2 bases from J, with 20 bases between. The length of the CDR3 is 17 residues. This CDR3 is CASSPHRGAGITDTQYF. DNA of the CDR3: TGTGCCAGCAGCCCGCACAGGGGCGCGGGAATCACAGATACGCAGTATTTT. Looking up the rest from reference TRBV7-9 and TRBJ2-3 gives the full variable domain: DTGVSQNPRHKITKRGQNVTFRCDPISEHNRLYWYRQTLGQGPEFLTYFQNEAQLEKSRLLSDRFSAERPKGSFSTLEIQRTEQGDSAMYLCASSPHRGAGITDTQYFGPGTRLTVL.

This clonotype occurred many times. The chain has TRBV12-3 or TRBV12-4 and TRBJ2-1; D is possibly TRBD1 (5 bases). This CDR3 region has 15 residues. Trimming took 1 base from V and 4 from J, leaving 11 bases between them. CDR3: CASSLEGARYNEQFF. DNA of the CDR3: TGTGCCAGCAGTTTAGAAGGGGCGAGATACAATGAGCAGTTCTTC.

This clonotype was seen many times. V and J are TRBV20-1 and TRBJ2-7; 8 positions match TRBD1. V trimming: 3 bases; J trimming: 3 bases; junction bases outside the gene matches: 10. The CDR3 has 15 amino acids. CDR1 DFQATT and CDR2 SNEGSKA come from the germline V gene (reference sequence). The CDR3 nucleotides read TGCAGTGCTAGGCACACGGGACAGGTAGTCTACGAGCAGTACTTC. Translation gives CSARHTGQVVYEQYF.

Of note for this clonotype: A much larger clone differs from this one at a single base, so this may be a read error. Written as DNA, the CDR3 is TGTGCCAGCAGCCCCTTAGGGGACTATGGCTACGCCTTC. Translated, it gives CASSPLGDYGYAF. The V call is TRBV7-9, the J call TRBJ1-2; D may be TRBD1 (5 bases). Germline-derived CDR1 and CDR2 are SEHNR and FQNEAQ (reference sequence). The CDR3 is made up of 13 amino acids.

The V call is TRBV6-1, the J call TRBJ2-1, with 9 bases that match TRBD2. The germline CDR1 and CDR2 sequences are MNHNS and SASEGT. The junction had 11 bases not matched to a gene; V was cut back by 7 bases and J by 4 bases. This CDR3 spans 16 amino acids. The CDR3 DNA follows: TGTGCCAGCACGCAATATAGCGGGAGTGGGTACAATGAGCAGTTCTTC. Its translation is CASTQYSGSGYNEQFF.

The V call is TRBV12-3 or TRBV12-4, the J call TRBJ1-5, with TRBD1 matching 7 bases. This CDR3 region has 14 residues. The J segment lost 6 bases and the V segment lost 7 bases, leaving 9 bases of the junction unmatched. The DNA for the CDR3 is TGTGCCAGCACCCAGACAGGGAGGCCTCAGCCCCAGCATTTT. It yields the protein CASTQTGRPQPQHF.

This clonotype has a count of ten or more. The chain couples TRBV28 to TRBJ2-2; either TRBD1 or TRBD2 may fit D (6 bases each). CDR1 and CDR2 from the germline V gene are MDHEN and SYDVKM. Trimming pared 8 bases from V and 4 bases from J, leaving 14 bases between. The CDR3 loop spans 14 amino acids. As DNA, the CDR3 is TGTGCCAGCGCCCGGGGGCAGGGCACCGGGGAGCTGTTTTTT. Protein sequence: CASARGQGTGELFF.

This clonotype was picked up many times. The chain recombines TRBV12-3 or TRBV12-4 with TRBJ1-4, with TRBD1 matching 7 bases. CDR3 length: 15 residues. J gave up 0 bases and V 6 bases, and 4 bases lay outside the gene matches. The chain's CDR3 is CASRGDRATNEKLFF. In DNA form, the CDR3 reads TGTGCCAGCAGGGGGGACAGAGCAACTAATGAAAAACTGTTTTTT.

The chain joins TRBV20-1 to TRBJ2-1; 7 positions agree with TRBD2. Losses at the gene ends were 0 bases for V and 7 bases for J; bases not matched to a gene: 6. Germline-derived CDR1 and CDR2 are DFQATT and SNEGSKA (reference sequence). This CDR3 is built from 14 residues. The CDR3 sequence is CSARDSSGTNEQFF. CDR3 DNA: TGCAGTGCTAGAGACTCTAGCGGCACTAATGAGCAGTTCTTC.

This chain connects TRBV7-3 to TRBJ2-2, with D tentatively TRBD1 or TRBD2 (6 bases each). The CDR3 runs 16 residues. CDR1 is SGHTA, CDR2 FQGTGA, per germline. V was shortened by 7 bases and J by 3 bases, with 18 bases between the two germline ends. CDR3 sequence reads: CASTLGAGLDTGELFF. The CDR3 bases are TGTGCCAGCACCCTGGGGGCGGGATTGGACACCGGGGAGCTGTTTTTT. Full variable domain (missing parts from reference TRBV7-3 and TRBJ2-2): GAGVSQTPSNKVTEKGKYVELRCDPISGHTALYWYRQSLGQGPEFLIYFQGTGAADDSGLPNDRFFAVRPEGSVSTLKIQRTERGDSAVYLCASTLGAGLDTGELFFGEGSRLTVL.

This clonotype was observed a handful of times. The chain is built from TRBV2 and TRBJ1-5; D possibly corresponds to TRBD1 (5 bases). CDR3 length equals 14 residues. V lost 9 bases to trimming and J lost 4 bases, with 16 bases between them. Per the germline V gene, CDR1 is SNHLY and CDR2 is FYNNEI. CDR3 region: CASRDRVSNQPQHF. As DNA, the CDR3 is TGTGCCAGTCGGGACCGAGTTTCGAATCAGCCCCAGCATTTT.

This chain connects TRBV11-3 to TRBJ2-7; D is perhaps TRBD2 (5 bases). From germline, CDR1 is SGHNT and CDR2 YENEEA. V was pared by 5 bases and J by 2 bases, with 16 bases between. The CDR3 has 15 residues. CDR3 protein: CASSTGGDVPYEQYF. As DNA, the CDR3 is TGTGCCAGCAGCACCGGAGGCGATGTTCCCTACGAGCAGTACTTC.